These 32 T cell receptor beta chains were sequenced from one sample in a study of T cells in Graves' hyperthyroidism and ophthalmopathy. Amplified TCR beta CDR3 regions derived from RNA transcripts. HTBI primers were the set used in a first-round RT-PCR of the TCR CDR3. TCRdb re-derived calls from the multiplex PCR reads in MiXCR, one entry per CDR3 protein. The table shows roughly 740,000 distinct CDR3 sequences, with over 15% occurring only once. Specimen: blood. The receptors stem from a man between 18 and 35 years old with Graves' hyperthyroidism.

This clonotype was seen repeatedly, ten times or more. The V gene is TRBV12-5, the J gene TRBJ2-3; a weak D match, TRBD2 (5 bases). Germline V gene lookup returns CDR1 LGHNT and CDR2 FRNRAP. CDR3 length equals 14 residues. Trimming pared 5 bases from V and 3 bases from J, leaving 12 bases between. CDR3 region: CASGPRESTDTQYF. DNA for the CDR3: TGTGCTAGTGGTCCGAGGGAATCTACAGATACGCAGTATTTT.

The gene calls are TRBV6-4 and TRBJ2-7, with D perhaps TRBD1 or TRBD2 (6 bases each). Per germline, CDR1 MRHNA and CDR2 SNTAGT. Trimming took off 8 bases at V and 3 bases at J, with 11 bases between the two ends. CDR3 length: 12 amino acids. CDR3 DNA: TGTGCCAGCCCGGGGGCAGTCTACGAGCAGTACTTC. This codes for CASPGAVYEQYF.

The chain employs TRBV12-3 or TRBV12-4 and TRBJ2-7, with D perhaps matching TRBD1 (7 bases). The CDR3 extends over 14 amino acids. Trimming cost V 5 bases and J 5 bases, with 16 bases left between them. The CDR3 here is CASSLSGGGDEQYF. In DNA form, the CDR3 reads TGTGCCAGCAGTCTCTCTGGAGGGGGCGACGAGCAGTACTTC.

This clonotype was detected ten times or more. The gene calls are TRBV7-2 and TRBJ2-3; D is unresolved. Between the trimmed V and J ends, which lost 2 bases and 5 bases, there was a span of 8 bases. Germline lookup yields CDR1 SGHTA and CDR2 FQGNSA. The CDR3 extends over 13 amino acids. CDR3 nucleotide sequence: TGTGCCAGCAGCTTACTGGGGTTAGATACGCAGTATTTT. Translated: CASSLLGLDTQYF. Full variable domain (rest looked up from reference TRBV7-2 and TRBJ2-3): GAGVSQSPSNKVTEKGKDVELRCDPISGHTALYWYRQSLGQGLEFLIYFQGNSAPDKSGLPSDRFSAERTGGSVSTLTIQRTQQEDSAVYLCASSLLGLDTQYFGPGTRLTVL.

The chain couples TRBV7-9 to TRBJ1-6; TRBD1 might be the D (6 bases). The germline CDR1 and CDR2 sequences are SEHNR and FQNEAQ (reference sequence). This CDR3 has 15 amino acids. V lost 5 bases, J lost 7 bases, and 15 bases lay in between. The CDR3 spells CASSPRRTANSPLHF. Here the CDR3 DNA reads TGTGCCAGCAGCCCTCGCCGGACAGCCAATTCACCCCTCCACTTT.

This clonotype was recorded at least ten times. The CDR3 region is CASSTPGNTIYF. Written as DNA, the CDR3 is TGTGCCAGCAGTACCCCTGGAAACACCATATATTTT. This rearrangement joins TRBV6-1 to TRBJ1-3; unclear D gene. The CDR3 totals 12 residues. CDR1 MNHNS and CDR2 SASEGT come from the germline V gene. Trimming cost V 5 bases and J 2 bases, with 4 bases left between them.

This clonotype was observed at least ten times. Written as DNA, the CDR3 is TGTGCCAGCATCCAGGTACGGGTTAATCAGCCCCAGCATTTT. Its protein is CASIQVRVNQPQHF. The genes are TRBV28 and TRBJ1-5; no clear D gene. V dropped 7 bases and J dropped 4 bases, with 14 bases sitting between them. This CDR3 has 14 amino acids. Germline V gives CDR1 MDHEN, CDR2 SYDVKM.

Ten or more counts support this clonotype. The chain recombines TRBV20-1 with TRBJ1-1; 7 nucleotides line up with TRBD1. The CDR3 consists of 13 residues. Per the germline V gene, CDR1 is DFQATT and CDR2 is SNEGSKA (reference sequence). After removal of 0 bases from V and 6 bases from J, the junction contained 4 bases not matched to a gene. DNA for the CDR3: TGCAGTGCTAGAGACAGGGGGGGCCCTGAAGCTTTCTTT. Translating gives CSARDRGGPEAFF.

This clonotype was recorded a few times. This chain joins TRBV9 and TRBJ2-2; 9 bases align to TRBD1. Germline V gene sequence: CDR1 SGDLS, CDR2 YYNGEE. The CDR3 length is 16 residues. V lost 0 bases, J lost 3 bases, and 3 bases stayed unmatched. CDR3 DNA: TGTGCCAGCAGCGTAGTGGGGACAGGGTACACCGGGGAGCTGTTTTTT. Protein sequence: CASSVVGTGYTGELFF.

The CDR3 region has the DNA TGTGCCAGCACACACAGGTGTTATCGCTCCTACGAGCAGTACTTC. Translation: CASTHRCYRSYEQYF. This chain links TRBV2 with TRBJ2-7; D might be TRBD1 (5 bases). V lost 7 bases and J lost 0, with 16 bases in between. Germline-derived CDR1 and CDR2 are SNHLY and FYNNEI. This CDR3 contains 15 residues.

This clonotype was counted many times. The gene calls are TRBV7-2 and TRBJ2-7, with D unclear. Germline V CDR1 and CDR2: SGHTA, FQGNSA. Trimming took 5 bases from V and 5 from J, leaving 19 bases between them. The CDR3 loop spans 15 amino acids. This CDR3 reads CASSRTARLLHEQYF. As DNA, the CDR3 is TGTGCCAGCAGCCGCACCGCCAGGCTCCTCCACGAGCAGTACTTC.

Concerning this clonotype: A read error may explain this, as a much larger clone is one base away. The CDR3 loop reads CASRRIEYNEKLFF. CDR3 DNA sequence: TGTGCCAGCAGACGTATAGAGTATAATGAAAAACTGTTTTTT. This sequence joins TRBV28 and TRBJ1-4; no clear D gene. Germline CDR1 reads MDHEN; CDR2 reads SYDVKM. The CDR3 sequence is 14 residues long. V lost 6 bases to trimming and J lost 4 bases, with 12 bases between them.

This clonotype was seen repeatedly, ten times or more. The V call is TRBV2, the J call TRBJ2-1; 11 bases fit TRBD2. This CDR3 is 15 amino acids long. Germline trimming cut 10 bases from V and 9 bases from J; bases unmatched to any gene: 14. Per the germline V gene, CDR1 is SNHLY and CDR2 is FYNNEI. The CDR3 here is CATRTGTSGFLEQFF. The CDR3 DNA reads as TGTGCCACCAGAACCGGGACTAGCGGATTCCTTGAGCAGTTCTTC.

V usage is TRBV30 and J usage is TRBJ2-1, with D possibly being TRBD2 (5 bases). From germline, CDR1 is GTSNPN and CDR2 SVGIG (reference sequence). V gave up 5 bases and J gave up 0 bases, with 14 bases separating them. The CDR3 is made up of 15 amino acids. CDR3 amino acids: CAWGFLRVSYNEQFF. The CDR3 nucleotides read TGTGCCTGGGGGTTCTTGCGGGTCTCCTACAATGAGCAGTTCTTC.

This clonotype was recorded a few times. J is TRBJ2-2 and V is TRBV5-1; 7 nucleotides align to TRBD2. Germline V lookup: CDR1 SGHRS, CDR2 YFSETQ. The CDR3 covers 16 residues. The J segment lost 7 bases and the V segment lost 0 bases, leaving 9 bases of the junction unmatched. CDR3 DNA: TGCGCCAGCAGCTTGGTGCTAGCGGAGTTCGTCGGGGAGCTGTTTTTT. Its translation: CASSLVLAEFVGELFF.

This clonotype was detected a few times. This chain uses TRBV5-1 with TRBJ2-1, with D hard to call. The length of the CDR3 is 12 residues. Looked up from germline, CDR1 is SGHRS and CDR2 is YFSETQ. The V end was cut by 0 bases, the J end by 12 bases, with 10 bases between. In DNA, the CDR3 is TGCGCCAGCAGCTTGGGCCGCTCGGGGCAGTTCTTC. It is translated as CASSLGRSGQFF.

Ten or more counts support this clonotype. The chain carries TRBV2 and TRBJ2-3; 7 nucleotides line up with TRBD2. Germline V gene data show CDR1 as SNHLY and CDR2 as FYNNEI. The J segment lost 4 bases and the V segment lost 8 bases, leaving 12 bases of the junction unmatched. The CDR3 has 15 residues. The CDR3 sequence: CASYESGLAADTQYF. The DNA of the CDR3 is TGTGCCAGCTACGAATCTGGGCTAGCGGCAGATACGCAGTATTTT.

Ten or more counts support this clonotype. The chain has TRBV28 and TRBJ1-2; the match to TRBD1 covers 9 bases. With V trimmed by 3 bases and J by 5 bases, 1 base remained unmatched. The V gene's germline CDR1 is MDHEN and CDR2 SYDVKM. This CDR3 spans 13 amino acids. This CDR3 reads CASSFGTGYGYTF. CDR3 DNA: TGTGCCAGCAGTTTCGGGACAGGGTATGGCTACACCTTC.

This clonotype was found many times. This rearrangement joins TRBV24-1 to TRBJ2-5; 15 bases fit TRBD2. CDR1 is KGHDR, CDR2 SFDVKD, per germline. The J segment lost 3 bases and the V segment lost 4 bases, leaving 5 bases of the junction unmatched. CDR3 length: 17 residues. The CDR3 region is CATSDSGLAGGKETQYF. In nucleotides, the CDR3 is TGTGCCACCAGTGACTCGGGACTAGCGGGAGGCAAAGAGACCCAGTACTTC.

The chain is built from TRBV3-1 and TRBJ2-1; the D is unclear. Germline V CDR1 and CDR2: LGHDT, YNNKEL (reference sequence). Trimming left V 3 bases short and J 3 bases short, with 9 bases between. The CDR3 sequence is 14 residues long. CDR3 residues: CASSQGGYYNEQFF. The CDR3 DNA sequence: TGTGCCAGCAGCCAGGGCGGATACTACAATGAGCAGTTCTTC.

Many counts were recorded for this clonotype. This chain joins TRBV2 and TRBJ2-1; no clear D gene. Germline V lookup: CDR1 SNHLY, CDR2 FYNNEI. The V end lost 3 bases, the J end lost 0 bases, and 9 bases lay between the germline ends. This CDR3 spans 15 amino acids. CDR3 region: CASSDPSGSYNEQFF. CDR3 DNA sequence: TGTGCCAGCAGTGACCCCAGTGGCTCCTACAATGAGCAGTTCTTC.

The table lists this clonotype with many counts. The CDR3 region has the DNA TGTGCCAGCTTGTCGGGGACTGGTGACAATGAGCAGTTCTTC. It codes for CASLSGTGDNEQFF. The V gene is TRBV2, the J gene TRBJ2-1, with a weak D call TRBD2 (6 bases). The V gene's germline CDR1 is SNHLY and CDR2 FYNNEI. The CDR3 runs to 14 residues. Trimming took off 8 bases at V and 5 bases at J, with 16 bases between the two ends.

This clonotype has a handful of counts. The CDR3 nucleotides read TGTGCCAGCAGTGGCGTGGGAAACATTCAGTACTTC. It encodes CASSGVGNIQYF. V is TRBV2 and J is TRBJ2-4, with unresolved D. The CDR3 is 12 amino acids. V lost 4 bases, J lost 6 bases, and 7 bases lay in between. Germline V CDR1 and CDR2: SNHLY, FYNNEI. The variable domain in full, completed from reference TRBV2 and TRBJ2-4, reads EPEVTQTPSHQVTQMGQEVILRCVPISNHLYFYWYRQILGQKVEFLVSFYNNEISEKSEIFDDQFSVERPDGSNFTLKIRSTKLEDSAMYFCASSGVGNIQYFGAGTRLSVL.

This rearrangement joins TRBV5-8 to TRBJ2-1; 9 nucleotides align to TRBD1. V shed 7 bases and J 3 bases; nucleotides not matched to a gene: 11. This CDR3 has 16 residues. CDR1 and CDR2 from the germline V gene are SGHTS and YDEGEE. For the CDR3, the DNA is TGTGCCAGCGCCGCCCCCACAGGGGGCGGCTACAATGAGCAGTTCTTC. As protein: CASAAPTGGGYNEQFF.

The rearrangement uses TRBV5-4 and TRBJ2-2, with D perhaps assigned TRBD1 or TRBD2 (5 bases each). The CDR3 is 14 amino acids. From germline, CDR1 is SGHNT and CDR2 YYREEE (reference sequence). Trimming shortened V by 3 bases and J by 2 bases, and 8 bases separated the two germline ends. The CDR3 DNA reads TGTGCCAGCAGCTGGGACGTCAACACCGGGGAGCTGTTTTTT. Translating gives CASSWDVNTGELFF.

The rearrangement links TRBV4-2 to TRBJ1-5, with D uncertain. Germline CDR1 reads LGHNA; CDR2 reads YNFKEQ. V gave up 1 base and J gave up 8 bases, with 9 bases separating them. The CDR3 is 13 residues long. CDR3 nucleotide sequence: TGTGCCAGCAGCCAAGGGGTATGGGAGCCCCAGCATTTT. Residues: CASSQGVWEPQHF.

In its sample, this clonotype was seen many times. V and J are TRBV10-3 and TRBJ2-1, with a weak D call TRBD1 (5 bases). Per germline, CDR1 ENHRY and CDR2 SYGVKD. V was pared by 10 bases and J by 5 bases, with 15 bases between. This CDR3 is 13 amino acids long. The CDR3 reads CATCRGSDNEQFF. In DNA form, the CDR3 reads TGTGCCACCTGTAGGGGTTCAGACAATGAGCAGTTCTTC.

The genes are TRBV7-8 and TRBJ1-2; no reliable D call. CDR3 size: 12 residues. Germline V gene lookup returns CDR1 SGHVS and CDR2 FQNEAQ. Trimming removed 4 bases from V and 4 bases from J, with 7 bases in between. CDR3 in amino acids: CASSSSLYGYTF. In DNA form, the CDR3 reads TGTGCCAGCAGCTCGTCCCTCTATGGCTACACCTTC.

The CDR3 bases are TGTGCCAGTAGTATAGAGTCGGGAAATCAGCCCCAGCATTTT. It encodes CASSIESGNQPQHF. V usage is TRBV19 and J usage is TRBJ1-5; D gene unclear. Germline loops: CDR1 LNHDA, CDR2 SQIVND (reference sequence). The CDR3 contains 14 residues. V gave up 0 bases and J gave up 4 bases, with 7 bases separating them.

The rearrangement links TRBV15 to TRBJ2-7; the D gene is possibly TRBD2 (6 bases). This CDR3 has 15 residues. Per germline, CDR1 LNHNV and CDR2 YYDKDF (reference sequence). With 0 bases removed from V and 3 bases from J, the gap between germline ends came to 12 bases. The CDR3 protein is CATSRDRTGVYEQYF. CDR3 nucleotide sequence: TGTGCCACCAGCAGAGACCGGACGGGGGTCTACGAGCAGTACTTC.

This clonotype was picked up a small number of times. The CDR3 DNA is TGCAGCGTTGTGAGGGAGTCAAACACTGAAGCTTTCTTT. Encoded protein: CSVVRESNTEAFF. This sequence joins TRBV29-1 and TRBJ1-1; D gene uncertain. Germline V gene sequence: CDR1 SQVTM, CDR2 ANQGSEA. The CDR3 loop spans 13 amino acids. The V end lost 4 bases, the J end lost 2 bases, and 11 bases lay between the germline ends.

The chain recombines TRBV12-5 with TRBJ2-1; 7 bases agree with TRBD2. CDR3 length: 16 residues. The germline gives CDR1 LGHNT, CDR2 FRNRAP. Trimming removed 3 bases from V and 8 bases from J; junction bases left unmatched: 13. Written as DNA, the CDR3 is TGTGCTAGTGGTTTCTGGGGAAAGGGACTATTCGATGAGCAGTTCTTC. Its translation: CASGFWGKGLFDEQFF.